This TCR beta chain comes out of a study of Ad26.COV2.S vaccination and SARS-CoV-2 variants. Whole-study results and caveats: The TCR breadth and depth analyses may have produced an underestimate of total T cell responses. Vaccine and placebo groups showed comparable non-spike TCR breadth.

Only in-frame clones appear in the TCRdb table, and some are missing; sequencing was by immunoSEQ multiplex PCR. This table holds roughly 380,000 clones, about 90% found once. CDR1 is SGHVS, CDR2 FQNEAQ, per germline. The CDR3 sequence is 16 residues long. V was trimmed by 1 base and J by 4 bases, leaving 13 bases between them. Concerning this clone: Its target is unknown.

This specimen was peripheral blood, taken after recovery from COVID-19. The chain has TRBV7-8 and TRBJ1-4; D unresolved. This receptor was identified in a human donor who had recovered from COVID-19. This CDR3 reads CASSLVGPSLNEKLFF. CDR3 sequence (DNA): TGTGCCAGCAGCTTAGTAGGGCCCAGCCTTAATGAAAAACTGTTTTTT.